This TCR beta chain comes out of a study of T-cell memory formation after mild COVID-19. TCRdb redid the calling of the 5' RACE reads with MiXCR, one entry per CDR3 protein. The table has more than 85,000 distinct CDR3 sequences, over 8.5% seen once. The CDR3 extends over 14 amino acids. The V end lost 4 bases, the J end lost 4 bases, and 11 bases lay between the germline ends. Germline V gives CDR1 SGHRS, CDR2 YFSETQ. Whole-study results and caveats: Detection of some responders pre-infection suggested pre-existing cross-reactive memory T cells participated.

This clonotype was seen more than once but under ten times. Its antigen is still unknown. The receptor was isolated from a man aged 18 to 29 who had mild COVID-19 (a few samples of this study predate the infection). Cell type and time point are not known. Sequences were obtained from PBMCs or a T cell subset sorted from them (not recorded which). V and J are TRBV5-1 and TRBJ2-2; no clear D. The CDR3: CASSVGWTTGELFF. The CDR3 coding sequence is TGCGCCAGCAGCGTGGGGTGGACCACCGGGGAGCTGTTTTTT.